These 11 T cell receptor beta chains were all obtained from the same sample, sequenced in a study of identical twins. TCRdb used MiXCR to reprocess the 5' RACE reads, holding one entry per CDR3 protein. The data hold 550,000 to 700,000 distinct CDR3 sequences, with around a tenth observed a single time. The same data also went into a second study, on yellow fever vaccine responses in identical twins.

Sample: PBMCs. These receptors were collected from a woman aged 18-29 years in good health.

This clonotype was found many times. V usage is TRBV29-1 and J usage is TRBJ2-1; D possibly corresponds to TRBD2 (5 bases). The V and J ends lost 6 bases and 3 bases respectively, with 18 bases between them. Germline V gene sequence: CDR1 SQVTM, CDR2 ANQGSEA. The CDR3 runs 15 residues. This CDR3 reads CSVTPNYRDYNEQFF. The CDR3 DNA follows: TGCAGCGTCACCCCAAACTACCGGGACTACAATGAGCAGTTCTTC.

The sample holds many counts of this clonotype. V usage is TRBV12-3 or TRBV12-4 and J usage is TRBJ2-7; D might be TRBD2 (7 bases). V was trimmed by 5 bases and J by 7 bases, leaving 15 bases between them. The CDR3 is made up of 13 amino acids. CDR3 DNA sequence: TGTGCCAGCAGTCCTCGGGGGGCTGAAGAGCAGTACTTC. Translation: CASSPRGAEEQYF.

This clonotype showed up many times. The chain is built from TRBV20-1 and TRBJ2-3, with unresolved D. CDR1 is DFQATT, CDR2 SNEGSKA, per germline (reference sequence). The V gene lost 3 bases and the J gene lost 9 bases, with 16 bases spanning the gap. The CDR3 totals 13 residues. CDR3 bases: TGCAGTGCTAGGTATCCAGCTGCAGGAACGCAGTATTTT. Translated, it gives CSARYPAAGTQYF.

A single count supports this clonotype. The V gene is TRBV4-2, the J gene TRBJ2-1; 8 bases are a match to TRBD2. The CDR3 sequence is 19 residues long. V was pared by 0 bases and J by 0 bases, with 10 bases of the junction left unmatched. Germline assignment: CDR1 LGHNA and CDR2 YNFKEQ. CDR3 region: CASSQETSGKLSSYNEQFF. CDR3 bases: TGTGCCAGCAGCCAAGAAACTAGCGGTAAACTGAGCTCCTACAATGAGCAGTTCTTC.

V is TRBV3-1 and J is TRBJ2-5; TRBD1 matches 10 bases. Germline V lookup: CDR1 LGHDT, CDR2 YNNKEL (reference sequence). The CDR3 has 15 amino acids. V lost 2 bases, J lost 5 bases, and 5 bases stayed unmatched. The CDR3 is CASSQPTGGRETQYF. CDR3 sequence (DNA): TGTGCCAGCAGCCAACCGACAGGGGGCAGGGAGACCCAGTACTTC.

V gene TRBV5-1 combines with J gene TRBJ2-1; D perhaps matches TRBD2 (5 bases). Germline CDR1 and CDR2: SGHRS and YFSETQ. V lost 2 bases to trimming and J lost 9 bases, with 9 bases between them. This CDR3 comprises 12 residues. CDR3 in amino acids: CASSFEGIEQFF. The CDR3 coding sequence is TGCGCCAGCAGCTTCGAGGGCATTGAGCAGTTCTTC.

In this sample, this clonotype turned up a few times. The rearrangement uses TRBV5-6 and TRBJ1-1, with 8 bases matching TRBD1. The germline V gene has CDR1 SGHDT and CDR2 YYEEEE. J was trimmed by 5 bases and V by 7 bases; bases with no gene match: 19. The CDR3 runs to 17 residues. The CDR3 bases are TGTGCCAGCTTCACAGCCGGGACAGGTCTTTTAAGGACTGAAGCTTTCTTT. Translation: CASFTAGTGLLRTEAFF.

The gene calls are TRBV27 and TRBJ2-7; weak D call: TRBD1 (5 bases). CDR1 MNHEY and CDR2 SMNVEV come from the germline V gene (reference sequence). Deletions cut 3 bases from V and 2 bases from J, with 14 bases between. The CDR3 is 15 amino acids. As DNA, the CDR3 is TGTGCCAGCAGTTTCCAGGGTCAAAAGGCCTACGAGCAGTACTTC. Its protein is CASSFQGQKAYEQYF.

This clonotype has more than one count but fewer than ten. The chain uses TRBV27 and TRBJ2-1; D is undetermined. Trimming removed 3 bases from V and 4 bases from J, with 10 bases in between. This CDR3 is built from 14 residues. Germline values: CDR1 MNHEY, CDR2 SMNVEV (reference sequence). The CDR3 is CASSFQAFYNEQFF. In DNA, the CDR3 is TGTGCCAGCAGTTTTCAGGCCTTTTACAATGAGCAGTTCTTC.

This clonotype came up many times. The rearrangement joins TRBV3-1 to TRBJ2-2; TRBD2 aligns across 7 bases. The CDR3 runs 15 residues. The ends lost 6 bases at V and 1 base at J; junction bases unmatched: 5. Germline V gene sequence: CDR1 LGHDT, CDR2 YNNKEL (reference sequence). The CDR3 DNA reads TGTGCCAGCAGATCGGGACTAAGGAACACCGGGGAGCTGTTTTTT. It encodes CASRSGLRNTGELFF.

The chain carries TRBV7-9 and TRBJ2-7, with D perhaps TRBD1 (5 bases). CDR3 length: 15 residues. Trimming removed 4 bases at V and 2 bases at J, with 15 bases between. Germline assignment: CDR1 SEHNR and CDR2 FQNEAQ (reference sequence). Written as DNA, the CDR3 is TGTGCCAGCAGCTCGAAGGATTCAGGGCCCTACGAGCAGTACTTC. Translated, it gives CASSSKDSGPYEQYF.